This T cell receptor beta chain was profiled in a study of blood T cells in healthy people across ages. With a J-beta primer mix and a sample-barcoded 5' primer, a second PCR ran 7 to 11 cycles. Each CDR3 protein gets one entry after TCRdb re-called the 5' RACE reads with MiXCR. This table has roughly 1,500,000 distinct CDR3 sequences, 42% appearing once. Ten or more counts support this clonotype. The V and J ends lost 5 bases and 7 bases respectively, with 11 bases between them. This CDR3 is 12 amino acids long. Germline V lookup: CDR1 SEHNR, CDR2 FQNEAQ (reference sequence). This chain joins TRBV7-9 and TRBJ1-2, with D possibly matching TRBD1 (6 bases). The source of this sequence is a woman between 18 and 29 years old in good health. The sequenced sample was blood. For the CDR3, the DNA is TGTGCCAGCAGCGCAGGGGAGTCTGGCTACACCTTC. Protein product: CASSAGESGYTF.